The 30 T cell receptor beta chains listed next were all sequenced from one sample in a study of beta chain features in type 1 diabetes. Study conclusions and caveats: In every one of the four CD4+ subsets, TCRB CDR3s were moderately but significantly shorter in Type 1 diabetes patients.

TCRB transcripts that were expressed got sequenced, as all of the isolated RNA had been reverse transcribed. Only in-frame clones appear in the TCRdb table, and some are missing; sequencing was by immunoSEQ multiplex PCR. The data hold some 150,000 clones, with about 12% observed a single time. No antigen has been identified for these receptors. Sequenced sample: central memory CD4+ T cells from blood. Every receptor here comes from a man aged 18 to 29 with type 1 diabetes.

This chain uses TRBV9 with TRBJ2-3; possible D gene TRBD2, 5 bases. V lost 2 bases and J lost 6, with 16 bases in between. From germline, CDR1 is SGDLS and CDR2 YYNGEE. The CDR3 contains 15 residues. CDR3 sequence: CASSVFGVAGDTQYF. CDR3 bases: TGTGCCAGCAGCGTTTTCGGGGTTGCCGGGGATACGCAGTATTTT.

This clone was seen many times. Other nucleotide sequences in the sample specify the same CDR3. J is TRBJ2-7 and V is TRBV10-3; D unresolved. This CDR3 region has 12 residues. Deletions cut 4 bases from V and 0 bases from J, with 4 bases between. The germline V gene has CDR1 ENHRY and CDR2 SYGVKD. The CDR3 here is CAISGSSYEQYF. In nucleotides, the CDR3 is TGTGCCATCAGTGGTAGCTCCTACGAGCAGTACTTC.

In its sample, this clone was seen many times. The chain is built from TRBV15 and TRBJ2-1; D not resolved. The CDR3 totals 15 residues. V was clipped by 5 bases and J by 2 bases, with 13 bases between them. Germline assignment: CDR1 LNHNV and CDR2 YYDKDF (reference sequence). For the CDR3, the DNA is TGTGCCACCAGCGTTACAGCTCAGCCCTACAATGAGCAGTTCTTC. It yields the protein CATSVTAQPYNEQFF.

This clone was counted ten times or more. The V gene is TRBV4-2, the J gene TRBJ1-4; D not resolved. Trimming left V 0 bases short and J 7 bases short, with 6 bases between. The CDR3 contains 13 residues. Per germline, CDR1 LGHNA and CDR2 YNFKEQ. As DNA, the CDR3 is TGTGCCAGCAGCCAAGATCAGGTTGAAAAACTGTTTTTT. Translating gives CASSQDQVEKLFF.

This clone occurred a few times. The DNA of the CDR3 is TGTGCCAGCAGTGAATGGACAGGGGGCGGCGAGCAGTACTTC. Translated, it gives CASSEWTGGGEQYF. The chain couples TRBV6-1 to TRBJ2-7, with 11 bases that match TRBD1. Trimming removed 2 bases from V and 6 bases from J; junction bases left unmatched: 3. The germline V gene encodes CDR1 MNHNS and CDR2 SASEGT. The CDR3 is 14 amino acids.

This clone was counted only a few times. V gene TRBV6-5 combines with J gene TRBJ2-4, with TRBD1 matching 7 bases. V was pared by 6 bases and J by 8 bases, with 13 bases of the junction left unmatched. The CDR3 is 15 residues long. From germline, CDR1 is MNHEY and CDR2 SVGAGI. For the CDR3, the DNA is TGTGCCAGCAGACAGCGACAGGGCCAGGGGGACATTCAGTACTTC. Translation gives CASRQRQGQGDIQYF.

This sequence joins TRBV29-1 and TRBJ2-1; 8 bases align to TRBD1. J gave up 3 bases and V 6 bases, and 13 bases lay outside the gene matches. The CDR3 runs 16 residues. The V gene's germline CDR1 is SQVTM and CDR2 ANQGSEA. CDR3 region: CSVPGGADLFYNEQFF. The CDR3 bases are TGCAGCGTGCCAGGGGGCGCGGACCTTTTCTACAATGAGCAGTTCTTC.

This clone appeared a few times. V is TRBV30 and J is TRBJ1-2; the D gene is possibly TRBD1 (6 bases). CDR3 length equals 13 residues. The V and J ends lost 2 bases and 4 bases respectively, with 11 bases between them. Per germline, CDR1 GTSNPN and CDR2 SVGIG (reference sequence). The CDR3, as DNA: TGTGCCTGGAGTACCGGAGGGGGCTATGGCTACACCTTC. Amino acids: CAWSTGGGYGYTF.

The CDR3 loop reads CSARMGDNEKLFF. DNA for the CDR3: TGCAGCGCCCGGATGGGGGATAATGAAAAACTGTTTTTT. The chain recombines TRBV29-1 with TRBJ1-4, with TRBD1 as a possible D gene (5 bases). The V end lost 7 bases, the J end lost 4 bases, and 13 bases lay between the germline ends. Germline CDR1 SQVTM, CDR2 ANQGSEA. There are 13 residues in the CDR3. Variable domain in full (rest from reference TRBV29-1 and TRBJ1-4): SAVISQKPSRDICQRGTSLTIQCQVDSQVTMMFWYRQQPGQSLTLIATANQGSEATYESGFVIDKFPISRPNLTFSTLTVSNMSPEDSSIYLCSARMGDNEKLFFGSGTQLSVL.

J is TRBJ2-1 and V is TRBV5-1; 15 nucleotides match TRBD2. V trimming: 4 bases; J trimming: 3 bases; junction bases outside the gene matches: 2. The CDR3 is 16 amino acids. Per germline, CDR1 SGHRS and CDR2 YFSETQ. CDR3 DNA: TGCGCCAGCAGCGAGGGACTAGCGGGGGGCTACAATGAGCAGTTCTTC. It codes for CASSEGLAGGYNEQFF.

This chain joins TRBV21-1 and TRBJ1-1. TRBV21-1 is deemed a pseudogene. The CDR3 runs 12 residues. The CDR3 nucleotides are TGTGCCAGCAGACGGCAGAACACTGAAGCTTTCTTT. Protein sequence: CASRRQNTEAFF.

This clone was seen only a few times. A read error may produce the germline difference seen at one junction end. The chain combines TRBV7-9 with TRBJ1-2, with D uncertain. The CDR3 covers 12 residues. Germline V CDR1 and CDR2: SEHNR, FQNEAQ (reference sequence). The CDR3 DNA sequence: TGTGCCAGCAGCGTCAGTGAGATCCCACACAACTTC. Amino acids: CASSVSEIPHNF.

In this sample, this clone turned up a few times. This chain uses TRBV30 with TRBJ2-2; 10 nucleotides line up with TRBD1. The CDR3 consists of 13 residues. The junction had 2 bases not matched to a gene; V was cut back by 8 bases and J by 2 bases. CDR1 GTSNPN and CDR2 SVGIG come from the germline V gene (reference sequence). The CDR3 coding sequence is TGTGCCGAGACAGGGGGCAACACCGGGGAGCTGTTTTTT. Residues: CAETGGNTGELFF.

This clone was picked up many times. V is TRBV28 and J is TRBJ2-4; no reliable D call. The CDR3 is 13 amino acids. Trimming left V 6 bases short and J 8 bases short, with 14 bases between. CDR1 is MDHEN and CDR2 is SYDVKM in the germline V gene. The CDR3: CASSDWSGDIQYF. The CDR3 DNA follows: TGTGCCAGCAGCGACTGGTCTGGAGACATTCAGTACTTC.

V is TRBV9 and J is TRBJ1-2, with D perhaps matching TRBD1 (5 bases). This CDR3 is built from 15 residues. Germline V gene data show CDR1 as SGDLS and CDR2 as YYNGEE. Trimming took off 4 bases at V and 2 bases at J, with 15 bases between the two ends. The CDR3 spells CASSPFGGTNYGYTF. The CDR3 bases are TGTGCCAGCAGCCCCTTCGGGGGGACGAACTATGGCTACACCTTC.

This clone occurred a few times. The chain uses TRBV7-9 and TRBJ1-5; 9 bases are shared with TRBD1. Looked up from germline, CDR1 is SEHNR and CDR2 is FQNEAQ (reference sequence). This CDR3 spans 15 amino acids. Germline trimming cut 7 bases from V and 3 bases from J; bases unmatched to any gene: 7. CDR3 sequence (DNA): TGTGCCAGCACCAGGACAGGGGCGGACAATCAGCCCCAGCATTTT. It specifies CASTRTGADNQPQHF.

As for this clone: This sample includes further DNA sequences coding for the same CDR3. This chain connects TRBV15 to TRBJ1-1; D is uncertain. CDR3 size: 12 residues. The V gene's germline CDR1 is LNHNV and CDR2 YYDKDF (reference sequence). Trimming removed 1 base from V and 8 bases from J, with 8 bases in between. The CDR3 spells CATSRVGFEAFF. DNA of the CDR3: TGTGCCACCAGCAGAGTGGGTTTCGAAGCTTTCTTT.

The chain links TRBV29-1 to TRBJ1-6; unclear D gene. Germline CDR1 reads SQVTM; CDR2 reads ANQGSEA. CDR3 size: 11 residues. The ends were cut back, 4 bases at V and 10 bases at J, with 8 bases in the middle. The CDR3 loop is CSVGEGSPLHF. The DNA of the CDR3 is TGCAGCGTTGGGGAGGGATCACCCCTCCACTTT. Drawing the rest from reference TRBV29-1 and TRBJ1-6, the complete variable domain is SAVISQKPSRDICQRGTSLTIQCQVDSQVTMMFWYRQQPGQSLTLIATANQGSEATYESGFVIDKFPISRPNLTFSTLTVSNMSPEDSSIYLCSVGEGSPLHFGNGTRLTVT.

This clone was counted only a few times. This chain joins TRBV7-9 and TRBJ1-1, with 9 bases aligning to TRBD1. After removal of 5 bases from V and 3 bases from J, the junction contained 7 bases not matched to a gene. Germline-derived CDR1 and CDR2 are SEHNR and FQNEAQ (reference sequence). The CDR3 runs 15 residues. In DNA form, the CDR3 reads TGTGCCAGCAGCCCTACAGGGGGCAGGGACACTGAAGCTTTCTTT. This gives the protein CASSPTGGRDTEAFF.

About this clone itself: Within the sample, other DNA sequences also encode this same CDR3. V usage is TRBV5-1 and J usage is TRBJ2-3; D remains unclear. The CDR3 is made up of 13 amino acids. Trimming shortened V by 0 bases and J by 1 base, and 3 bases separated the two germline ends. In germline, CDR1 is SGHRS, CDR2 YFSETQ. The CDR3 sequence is CASSLGGTDTQYF. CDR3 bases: TGCGCCAGCAGCTTGGGTGGCACAGATACGCAGTATTTT.

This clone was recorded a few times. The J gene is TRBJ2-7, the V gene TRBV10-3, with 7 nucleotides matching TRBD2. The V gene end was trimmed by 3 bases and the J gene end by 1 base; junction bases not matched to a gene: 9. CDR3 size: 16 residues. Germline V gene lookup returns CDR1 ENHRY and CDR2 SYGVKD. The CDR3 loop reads CAISDQASGVSYEQYF. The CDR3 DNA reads TGTGCCATCAGTGACCAGGCCAGCGGGGTATCCTACGAGCAGTACTTC.

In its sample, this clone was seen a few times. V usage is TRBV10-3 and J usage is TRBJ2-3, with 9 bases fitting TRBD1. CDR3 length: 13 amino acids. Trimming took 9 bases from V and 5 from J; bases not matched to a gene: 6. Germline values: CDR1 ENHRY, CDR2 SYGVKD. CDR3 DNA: TGTGCCATTGGCCGGACAGGGGAAGATACGCAGTATTTT. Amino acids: CAIGRTGEDTQYF.

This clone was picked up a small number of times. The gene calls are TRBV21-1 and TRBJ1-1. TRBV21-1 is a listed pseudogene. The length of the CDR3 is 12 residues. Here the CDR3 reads CASSKRRQEAFF. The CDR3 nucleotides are TGTGCCAGCAGCAAGCGACGGCAAGAAGCTTTCTTT.

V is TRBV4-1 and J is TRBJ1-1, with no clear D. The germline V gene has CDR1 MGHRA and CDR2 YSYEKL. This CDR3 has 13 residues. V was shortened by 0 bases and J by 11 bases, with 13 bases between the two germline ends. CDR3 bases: TGCGCCAGCAGCCAAGATCGTTTATGGTATGCTTTCTTT. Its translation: CASSQDRLWYAFF.

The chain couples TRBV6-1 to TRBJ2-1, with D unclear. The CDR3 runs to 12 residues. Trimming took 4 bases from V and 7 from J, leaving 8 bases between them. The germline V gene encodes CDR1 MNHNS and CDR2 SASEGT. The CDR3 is CASSATRNEQFF. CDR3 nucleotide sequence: TGTGCCAGCAGTGCAACGAGGAATGAGCAGTTCTTC.

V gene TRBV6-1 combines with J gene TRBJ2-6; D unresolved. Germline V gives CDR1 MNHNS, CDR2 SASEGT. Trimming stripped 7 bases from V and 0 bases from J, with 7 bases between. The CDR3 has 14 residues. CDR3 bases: TGTGCCAGCATGGATAGCTCTGGGGCCAACGTCCTGACTTTC. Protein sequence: CASMDSSGANVLTF.

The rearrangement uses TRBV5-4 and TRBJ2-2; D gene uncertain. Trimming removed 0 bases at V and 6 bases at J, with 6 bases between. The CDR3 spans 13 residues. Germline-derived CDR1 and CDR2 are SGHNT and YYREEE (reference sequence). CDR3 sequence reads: CASSLARPGELFF. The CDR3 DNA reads TGTGCCAGCAGCTTGGCCCGACCCGGGGAGCTGTTTTTT.

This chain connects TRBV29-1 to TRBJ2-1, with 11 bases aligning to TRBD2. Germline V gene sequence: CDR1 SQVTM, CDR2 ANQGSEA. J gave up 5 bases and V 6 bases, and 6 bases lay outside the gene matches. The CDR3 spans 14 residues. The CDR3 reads CSVLLAGDNNEQFF. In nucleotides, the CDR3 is TGCAGCGTCCTACTAGCGGGGGACAACAATGAGCAGTTCTTC.

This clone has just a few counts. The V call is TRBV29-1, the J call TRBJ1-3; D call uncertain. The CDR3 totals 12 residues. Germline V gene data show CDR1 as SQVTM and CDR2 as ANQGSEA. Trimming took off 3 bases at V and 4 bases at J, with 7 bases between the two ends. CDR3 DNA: TGCAGCGTTGATGCGCCGGGAAACACCATATATTTT. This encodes CSVDAPGNTIYF.

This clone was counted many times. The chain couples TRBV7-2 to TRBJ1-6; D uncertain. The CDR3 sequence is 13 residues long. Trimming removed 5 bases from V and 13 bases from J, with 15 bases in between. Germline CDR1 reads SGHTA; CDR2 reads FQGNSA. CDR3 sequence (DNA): TGTGCCAGCAGCCCTGGGATAGGGCGGCCCCTCCACTTT. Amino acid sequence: CASSPGIGRPLHF.